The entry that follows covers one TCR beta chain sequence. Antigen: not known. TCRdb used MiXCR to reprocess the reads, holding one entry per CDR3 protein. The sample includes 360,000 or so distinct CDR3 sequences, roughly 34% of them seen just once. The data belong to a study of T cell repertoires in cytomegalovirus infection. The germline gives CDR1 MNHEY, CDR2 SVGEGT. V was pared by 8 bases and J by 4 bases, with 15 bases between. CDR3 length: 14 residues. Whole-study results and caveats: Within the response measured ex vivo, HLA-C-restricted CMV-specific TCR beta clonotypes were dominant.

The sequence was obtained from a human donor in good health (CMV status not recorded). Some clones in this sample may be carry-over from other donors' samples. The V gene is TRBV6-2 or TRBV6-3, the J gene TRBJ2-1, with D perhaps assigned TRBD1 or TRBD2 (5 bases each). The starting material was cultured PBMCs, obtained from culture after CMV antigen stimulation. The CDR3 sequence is CASSDQGGYNEQFF. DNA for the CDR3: TGTGCCAGCTCAGATCAGGGCGGGTACAATGAGCAGTTCTTC.